The 24 T cell receptor beta chains below were found in one sample sequenced in a study of control samples from healthy donors and cancer patients. The protocol was immunoSEQ multiplex PCR, while the TCRdb copy is restricted to in-frame clones and leaves out a portion. The sample has 150,000 or so clones, roughly nine tenths seen once. What was sequenced was blood. The receptors were sampled from a young man in good health.

The chain employs TRBV5-1 and TRBJ2-2; TRBD1 agrees at 7 bases. The CDR3 contains 14 residues. V lost 1 base and J lost 6; bases outside the gene matches: 3. Germline-derived CDR1 and CDR2 are SGHRS and YFSETQ. The CDR3 nucleotides are TGCGCCAGCAGCTTGAAGGGGGCGGCCGGGGAGCTGTTTTTT. Translating it yields CASSLKGAAGELFF.

The chain recombines TRBV25-1 with TRBJ2-7; the D call may be TRBD1 or TRBD2 (6 bases each). V shed 3 bases and J shed 4 bases, with 10 bases lying between them. Germline V gene lookup returns CDR1 MGHDK and CDR2 SYGVNS. The CDR3 covers 13 residues. The chain's CDR3 is CASSEGGRYEQYF. The CDR3 region has the DNA TGTGCCAGCAGTGAGGGGGGCAGGTACGAGCAGTACTTC.

The chain joins TRBV7-9 to TRBJ2-7, with 7 bases aligning to TRBD1. Germline trimming cut 5 bases from V and 3 bases from J; bases unmatched to any gene: 7. Germline CDR1 is SEHNR and CDR2 is FQNEAQ (reference sequence). This CDR3 is 14 amino acids long. The CDR3 region has the DNA TGTGCCAGCAGCCTCCGACAGGGCGGCTACGAGCAGTACTTC. Amino acids: CASSLRQGGYEQYF.

This chain links TRBV6-5 with TRBJ2-2; possible D gene TRBD2, 5 bases. CDR3 length equals 15 residues. The V gene's germline CDR1 is MNHEY and CDR2 SVGAGI. Trimming pared 8 bases from V and 7 bases from J, leaving 20 bases between. The CDR3 sequence: CASGRRGGAGGELFF. The DNA of the CDR3 is TGTGCCAGCGGGCGTCGGGGTGGTGCGGGCGGGGAGCTGTTTTTT.

The V call is TRBV7-6, the J call TRBJ2-7; D possibly corresponds to TRBD2 (6 bases). From germline, CDR1 is SGHVS and CDR2 FNYEAQ. This CDR3 contains 15 residues. V lost 3 bases, J lost 0 bases, and 12 bases lay in between. CDR3 nucleotides: TGTGCCAGCAGCTTTAGGAGGGACGGCTCCTACGAGCAGTACTTC. This translates into CASSFRRDGSYEQYF.

The CDR3 DNA follows: TGTGCCAGCAGCTTAGTCCTGGCAGCTTTCTTT. This encodes CASSLVLAAFF. This chain uses TRBV11-2 with TRBJ1-1; D call uncertain. V was shortened by 1 base and J by 10 bases, with 7 bases between the two germline ends. The length of the CDR3 is 11 residues. Germline CDR1 and CDR2: SGHAT and FQNNGV.

This chain connects TRBV30 to TRBJ1-5, with a tentative D call TRBD1 (5 bases). The V end was cut by 2 bases, the J end by 2 bases, with 10 bases between. The CDR3 extends over 14 amino acids. Germline V gene data show CDR1 as GTSNPN and CDR2 as SVGIG (reference sequence). The CDR3 DNA is TGTGCCTGGAGTCACCGGGACGGCAATCAGCCCCAGCATTTT. It encodes CAWSHRDGNQPQHF.

The table lists this clone with a count of one. The V gene is TRBV3-1 (or the pseudogene TRBV3-2), the J gene TRBJ1-5; possibly TRBD1 for D (5 bases). The germline V and J ends were trimmed by 4 bases and 7 bases, with 11 bases remaining between them. The CDR3 spans 13 residues. Per the germline V gene, CDR1 is LGHDT and CDR2 is YNNKEL (reference sequence). CDR3 amino acids: CASSRGSWQPQHF. In nucleotides, the CDR3 is TGTGCCAGCAGCCGGGGGTCGTGGCAGCCCCAGCATTTT.

The J gene is TRBJ1-2, the V gene TRBV7-9; the D is unclear. CDR1 and CDR2 (germline): SEHNR, FQNEAQ (reference sequence). CDR3 length: 13 residues. With 2 bases removed from V and 3 bases from J, the gap between germline ends came to 7 bases. The CDR3 loop reads CASSLLPDYGYTF. The CDR3 nucleotides are TGTGCCAGCAGCTTATTACCGGACTATGGCTACACCTTC.

The genes are TRBV11-2 and TRBJ2-3, with D possibly being TRBD2 (7 bases). Germline V gene lookup returns CDR1 SGHAT and CDR2 FQNNGV. Trimming removed 5 bases from V and 4 bases from J, with 19 bases in between. CDR3 length equals 16 residues. CDR3 sequence (DNA): TGTGCCAGCAGCCCCCTTCGGGGGGCAGGGGCAGATACGCAGTATTTT. It yields the protein CASSPLRGAGADTQYF.

The V and J genes are TRBV24-1 and TRBJ1-5; maybe TRBD1 (6 bases). V lost 10 bases and J lost 7, with 13 bases in between. Germline V gene data show CDR1 as KGHDR and CDR2 as SFDVKD. The CDR3 covers 12 residues. For the CDR3, the DNA is TGTGCCACATACAGGGTTGGGCAGCCCCAGCATTTT. It translates to CATYRVGQPQHF.

This clone has only a few counts. CDR3 in amino acids: CASSPLSYATDTQYF. The CDR3 DNA sequence: TGTGCCAGCAGCCCCCTGTCTTACGCCACAGATACGCAGTATTTT. V usage is TRBV7-2 and J usage is TRBJ2-3, with D uncertain. Between the trimmed V and J ends, which lost 5 bases and 2 bases, there was a span of 14 bases. Per the germline V gene, CDR1 is SGHTA and CDR2 is FQGNSA. CDR3 size: 15 residues.

The V gene is TRBV5-5, the J gene TRBJ1-4, with D perhaps TRBD1 (6 bases). This CDR3 contains 14 residues. In germline, CDR1 is SGHKS, CDR2 YYEKEE (reference sequence). The ends were cut back, 2 bases at V and 3 bases at J, with 8 bases in the middle. The CDR3 nucleotides are TGTGCCAGCAGCTTCGGACAGCCTAATGAAAAACTGTTTTTT. This translates into CASSFGQPNEKLFF.

The gene calls are TRBV4-1 and TRBJ1-2, with TRBD1 identical over 7 bases. The V and J ends lost 1 base and 2 bases, in that order; junction bases with no gene match: 7. Germline V CDR1 and CDR2: MGHRA, YSYEKL. This CDR3 has 16 amino acids. CDR3 coding DNA: TGCGCCAGCAGCCAAGTTGAGGACAGGTGGAACTATGGCTACACCTTC. Translation gives CASSQVEDRWNYGYTF.

This clone occurred once. V is TRBV9 and J is TRBJ2-3; possibly TRBD1 or TRBD2 for D (5 bases each). CDR3 length: 14 amino acids. Germline V gives CDR1 SGDLS, CDR2 YYNGEE. The V end was cut by 7 bases, the J end by 2 bases, with 14 bases between. CDR3 in amino acids: CASGGFSDTDTQYF. Written as DNA, the CDR3 is TGTGCCAGCGGGGGATTTTCAGACACAGATACGCAGTATTTT. The full variable domain, its missing parts supplied by reference TRBV9 and TRBJ2-3, is DSGVTQTPKHLITATGQRVTLRCSPRSGDLSVYWYQQSLDQGLQFLIQYYNGEERAKGNILERFSAQQFPDLHSELNLSSLELGDSALYFCASGGFSDTDTQYFGPGTRLTVL.

J is TRBJ2-7 and V is TRBV7-6; D is perhaps TRBD1 (6 bases). Germline-derived CDR1 and CDR2 are SGHVS and FNYEAQ. The V gene lost 5 bases and the J gene lost 1 base, with 12 bases spanning the gap. The CDR3 loop spans 14 amino acids. CDR3 coding DNA: TGTGCCAGCAGCGTGGGGGACACTTCCTACGAGCAGTACTTC. Translated, it gives CASSVGDTSYEQYF.

CDR3 residues: CASSPPASPYEQYF. CDR3 sequence (DNA): TGTGCCAGCAGTCCCCCCGCCAGCCCCTACGAGCAGTACTTC. The rearrangement uses TRBV28 and TRBJ2-7; D uncertain. Germline CDR1 MDHEN, CDR2 SYDVKM. This CDR3 comprises 14 residues. V dropped 5 bases and J dropped 2 bases, with 13 bases sitting between them.

The CDR3 loop is CASSQLGTGNPDTQYF. As DNA, the CDR3 is TGTGCCAGCAGCCAACTCGGGACAGGGAATCCAGATACGCAGTATTTT. This chain links TRBV16 with TRBJ2-3; TRBD1 aligns across 9 bases. There are 16 residues in the CDR3. The germline CDR1 and CDR2 sequences are KGHSY and FQNENV. Losses at the gene ends were 2 bases for V and 4 bases for J; bases not matched to a gene: 7. Full variable domain (outside the CDR3, taken from reference TRBV16 and TRBJ2-3): GEEVAQTPKHLVRGEGQKAKLYCAPIKGHSYVFWYQQVLKNEFKFLISFQNENVFDETGMPKERFSAKCLPNSPCSLEIQATKLEDSAVYFCASSQLGTGNPDTQYFGPGTRLTVL.

The genes are TRBV9 and TRBJ2-7; D may be TRBD2 (6 bases). Germline CDR1 reads SGDLS; CDR2 reads YYNGEE. Trimming took off 4 bases at V and 2 bases at J, with 13 bases between the two ends. The CDR3 is 14 residues long. The CDR3 reads CASSPRTTAYEQYF. CDR3 sequence (DNA): TGTGCCAGCAGCCCTAGGACTACCGCCTACGAGCAGTACTTC. Based on the CDR3 plus reference TRBV9 and TRBJ2-7, the full variable domain is DSGVTQTPKHLITATGQRVTLRCSPRSGDLSVYWYQQSLDQGLQFLIQYYNGEERAKGNILERFSAQQFPDLHSELNLSSLELGDSALYFCASSPRTTAYEQYFGPGTRLTVT.

This clone was found once. The chain links TRBV4-1 to TRBJ1-1; D unclear. The CDR3 totals 15 residues. Germline V gene data show CDR1 as MGHRA and CDR2 as YSYEKL. V was cut by 0 bases and J by 4 bases, with 12 bases left in between. This chain's CDR3 is CASSQEGSVITEAFF. CDR3 nucleotides: TGCGCCAGCAGCCAAGAGGGCAGTGTGATCACTGAAGCTTTCTTT.

The rearrangement links TRBV2 to TRBJ2-7; D unresolved. CDR1 and CDR2 (germline): SNHLY, FYNNEI. The CDR3 consists of 13 residues. Trimming removed 3 bases from V and 1 base from J, with 7 bases in between. The CDR3: CASSDWRSYEQYF. CDR3 bases: TGTGCCAGCAGTGATTGGCGTTCCTACGAGCAGTACTTC.

This rearrangement joins TRBV4-3 to TRBJ2-3; D is unresolved. V was trimmed by 1 base and J by 1 base, leaving 9 bases between them. The CDR3 is made up of 15 amino acids. Per germline, CDR1 LGHNA and CDR2 YSLEER. CDR3 coding DNA: TGCGCCAGCAGCCAAGCAATCAGTCGCACAGATACGCAGTATTTT. It is translated as CASSQAISRTDTQYF.

The chain combines TRBV15 with TRBJ1-2; TRBD1 might be the D (5 bases). CDR3 size: 16 residues. Germline V CDR1 and CDR2: LNHNV, YYDKDF (reference sequence). The V gene lost 3 bases and the J gene lost 1 base, with 15 bases spanning the gap. Written as DNA, the CDR3 is TGTGCCACCAGCAGTTACCTCGGGGGGGATAACTATGGCTACACCTTC. Protein product: CATSSYLGGDNYGYTF.

J is TRBJ1-5 and V is TRBV4-1; D is perhaps TRBD1 (5 bases). This CDR3 region has 18 residues. V dropped 0 bases and J dropped 0 bases, with 15 bases sitting between them. CDR1 is MGHRA, CDR2 YSYEKL, per germline. The CDR3 DNA reads as TGCGCCAGCAGCCAAGATCCGTCTCGGGGGGATAGCAATCAGCCCCAGCATTTT. It encodes CASSQDPSRGDSNQPQHF.